This T cell receptor (beta chain) was profiled in a study of T-cell memory formation after mild COVID-19 (dated by TCRdb to the early 2020s). Broadly, across the study: TCR sequence clusters from the two donors were largely donor specific. In two donors, T-cell clones that expanded and contracted after mild COVID-19 were tracked by sequencing TCRalpha and TCRbeta repertoires over time. Two young, previously healthy adult volunteers made up the cohort, one male and one female. General study outcomes and caveats: SARS-CoV-2 specificity of the second-wave clones peaking on day 37 was not confirmed. Balanced CD4/CD8 phenotypes were observed for clones contracting from day 15 to 85, whereas a bias towards CD4+ was observed for a second wave of clones expanding from day 15 to 37. Only two mild cases were covered in the study, and larger cohorts including severe cases with pre-infection samples were considered necessary. Contracting CD4+ clones turned up mainly in the CM and EM memory subsets, whereas EMRA was where CD8+ clones were enriched. Some responding clones were detected in pre-infection memory, which suggested that pre-existing cross-reactive memory T cells had joined the SARS-CoV-2 response.

Regarding this clonotype: What antigen it recognizes has not been identified. Per-nucleotide qualities are absent, and no much larger clonotype sits a single base away.

The instrument was an Illumina NovaSeq 6000. Using 5'RACE with constant-segment primers, TCRalpha and TCRbeta cDNA libraries were constructed, with sample barcodes and unique molecular identifiers added in the process. Trizol reagent was used to extract RNA from every sample. Library amplification was performed in two PCR steps, and a second sample barcode and Illumina TruSeq adapters were introduced in the second step. Libraries were sequenced on an Illumina NovaSeq with 2 x 150 bp paired-end reads. For the original study's pipeline: Reads were demultiplexed and collapsed into UMI-guided consensus sequences with migec v1.2.7. With mixcr v2.1.11, UMI consensuses were aligned to TRA and TRB V and J templates and assembled into clonotypes. Expanded or contracted clonotypes were those called significant by both edgeR and NoisET, with noise models trained on biological replicates. For edgeR calls, the cutoffs were a false discovery rate-adjusted p below 0.01 and a log2 fold-change threshold of 1. PCA with hierarchical clustering of max-normalized trajectories of the 1000 most abundant clonotypes was used as exploratory dynamics analysis. Separately sequenced CD4+ and CD8+ repertoires were used to assign the CD4 or CD8 phenotype of responding clones. TCRdb ran its own pipeline on the public reads, namely fastp trimming at Q25 and MiXCR clone calling, and kept in-frame beta chains. Each CDR3 protein gets just one entry, which takes the most common genes and DNA from the rows behind it. It is TCRdb's table, rather than the study itself, that gives the V and J calls and clone size. Within this sample are fewer than 350,000 distinct CDR3 sequences, with about 13% of them counted one time only. In total, the top ten clones hold under 25% of the sample.

Ficoll-Paque density gradient centrifugation was the method used to isolate PBMCs. V and J lose 6 bases and 4 bases, and a span of 22 bases separates them. Spanning cysteine to phenylalanine, the CDR3 consists of 16 amino acids. Just the 48-base CDR3 DNA is kept, in frame starting at base 1. CDR1 DFQATT and CDR2 SNEGSKA were looked up in the germline V gene (reference sequence). Recombination connected TRBV20-1 to TRBJ2-1, with TRBD2 perhaps the D gene, on 6 matching bases. The sample consisted of PBMCs or a T cell subset sorted from them (not recorded which). This receptor was identified in a man aged 18-30 years who had mild COVID-19 (a few samples of this study predate the infection). The sample titles of this study are shuffled in the database, so cell type and time point are left out; the donor was told from shared clones. Here the CDR3 is given as CSAPPLPAGGYNEQFF. The DNA sequence is TGCAGTGCCCCGCCCCTGCCAGCGGGCGGTTACAATGAGCAGTTCTTC.